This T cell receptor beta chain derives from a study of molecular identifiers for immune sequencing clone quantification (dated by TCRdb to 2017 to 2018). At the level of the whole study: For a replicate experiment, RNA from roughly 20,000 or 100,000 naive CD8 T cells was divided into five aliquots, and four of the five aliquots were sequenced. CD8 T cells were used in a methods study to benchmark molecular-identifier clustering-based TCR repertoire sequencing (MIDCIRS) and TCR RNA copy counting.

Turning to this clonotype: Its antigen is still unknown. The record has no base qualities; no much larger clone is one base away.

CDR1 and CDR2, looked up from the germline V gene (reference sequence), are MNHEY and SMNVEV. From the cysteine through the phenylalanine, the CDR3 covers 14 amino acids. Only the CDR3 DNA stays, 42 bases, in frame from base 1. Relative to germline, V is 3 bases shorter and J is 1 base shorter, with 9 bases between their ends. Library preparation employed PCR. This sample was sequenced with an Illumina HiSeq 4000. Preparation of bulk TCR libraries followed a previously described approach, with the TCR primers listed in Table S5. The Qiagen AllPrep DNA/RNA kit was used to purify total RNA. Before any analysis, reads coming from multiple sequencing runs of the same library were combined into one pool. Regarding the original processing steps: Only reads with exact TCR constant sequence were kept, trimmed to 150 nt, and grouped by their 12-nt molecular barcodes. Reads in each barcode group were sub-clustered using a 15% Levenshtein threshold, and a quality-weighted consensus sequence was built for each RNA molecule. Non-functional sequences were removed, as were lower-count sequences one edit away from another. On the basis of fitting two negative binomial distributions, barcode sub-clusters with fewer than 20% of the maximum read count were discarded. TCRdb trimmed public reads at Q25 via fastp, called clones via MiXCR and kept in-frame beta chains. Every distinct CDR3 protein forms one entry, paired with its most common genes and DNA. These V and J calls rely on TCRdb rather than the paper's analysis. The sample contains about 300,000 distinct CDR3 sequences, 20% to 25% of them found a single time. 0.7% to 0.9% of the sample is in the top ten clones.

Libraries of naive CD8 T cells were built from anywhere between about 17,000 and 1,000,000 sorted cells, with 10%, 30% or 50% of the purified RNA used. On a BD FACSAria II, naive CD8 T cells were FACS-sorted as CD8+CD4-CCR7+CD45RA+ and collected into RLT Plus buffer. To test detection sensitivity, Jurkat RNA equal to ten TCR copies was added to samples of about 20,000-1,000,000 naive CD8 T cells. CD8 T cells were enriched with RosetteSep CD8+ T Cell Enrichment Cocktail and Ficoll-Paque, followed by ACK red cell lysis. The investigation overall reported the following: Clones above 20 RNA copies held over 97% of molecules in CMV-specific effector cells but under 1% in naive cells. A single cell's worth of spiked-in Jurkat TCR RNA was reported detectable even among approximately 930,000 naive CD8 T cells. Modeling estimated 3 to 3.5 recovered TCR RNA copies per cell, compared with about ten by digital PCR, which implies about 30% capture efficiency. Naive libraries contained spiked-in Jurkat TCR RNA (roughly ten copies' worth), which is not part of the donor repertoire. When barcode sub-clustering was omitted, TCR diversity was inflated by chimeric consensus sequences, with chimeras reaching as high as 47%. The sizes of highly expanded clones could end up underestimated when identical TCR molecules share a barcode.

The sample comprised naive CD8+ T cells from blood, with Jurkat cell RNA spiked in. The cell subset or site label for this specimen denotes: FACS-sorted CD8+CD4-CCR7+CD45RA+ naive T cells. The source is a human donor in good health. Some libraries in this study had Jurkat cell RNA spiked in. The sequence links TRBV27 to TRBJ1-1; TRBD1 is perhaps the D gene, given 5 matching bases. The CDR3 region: CASSLTAKNTEAFF. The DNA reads TGTGCCAGCAGTTTGACAGCCAAGAACACTGAAGCTTTCTTT.